This T cell receptor beta chain emerged from a study of Tregs in tolerant kidney transplant recipients. Profiled with immunoSEQ multiplex PCR; TCRdb holds only in-frame clones, not every one. Among about 50,000 clones listed, approximately 89% were seen once. Related graft donors supplied nonmyeloablative bone marrow transplants, and mixed chimerism was transient. Thawed PBMCs were FACS-sorted into unstimulated CD4+CD25+CD127- regulatory T cells, CD4+CD25- non-regulatory cells, CD4 and CD8 cells. CDR1 SGHRS and CDR2 YFSETQ come from the germline V gene. The CDR3 has 11 residues. The V and J ends lost 3 bases and 3 bases respectively, with 4 bases between them. In this sample, this clone turned up once.

The TCR sequence derives from a human patient who received a combined kidney and bone marrow transplant. Some T cells may be transferred from the graft donor. This chain joins TRBV5-1 and TRBJ2-7; D not certain. This sample comprised CD8+ T cells from blood (PBMCs), obtained 12 months after the transplant. CDR3 residues: CASSSNYEQYF. The CDR3 DNA reads as TGCGCCAGCAGCTCAAACTACGAGCAGTACTTC.